These 30 T cell receptor beta chains share one sample of origin, sequenced in a study of cytomegalovirus exposure and HLA in healthy donors. Primers: 60 Vbeta forward and 13 Jbeta reverse. Measured with immunoSEQ multiplex PCR; TCRdb has only the in-frame clones, and not every one. The table lists under 300,000 clones, just under 85% of them singletons. The sequenced sample was PBMCs. These receptors all come from a woman between 40 and 55 years old in good health and CMV-seropositive.

V usage is TRBV7-2 and J usage is TRBJ2-2, with 8 positions matching TRBD1. Looked up from germline, CDR1 is SGHTA and CDR2 is FQGNSA. Trimming cost V 7 bases and J 3 bases; bases outside gene matches: 10. This CDR3 contains 16 residues. CDR3 DNA: TGTGCCAGCAAACTTCAGGGGGCGCTGGACACCGGGGAGCTGTTTTTT. Translation: CASKLQGALDTGELFF.

The V and J genes are TRBV9 and TRBJ2-3, with 7 bases lining up with TRBD2. The CDR3 spans 16 residues. The V gene end was trimmed by 0 bases and the J gene end by 2 bases; junction bases not matched to a gene: 6. From germline, CDR1 is SGDLS and CDR2 YYNGEE. CDR3 residues: CASSVGGGSPTDTQYF. CDR3 coding DNA: TGTGCCAGCAGCGTAGGGGGGGGGTCCCCCACAGATACGCAGTATTTT.

The genes are TRBV6-5 and TRBJ2-3; D is undetermined. CDR1 and CDR2 (germline): MNHEY, SVGAGI. The CDR3 is made up of 13 amino acids. V was cut by 6 bases and J by 3 bases, with 10 bases left in between. The CDR3 region is CASRPSRTDTQYF. As DNA, the CDR3 is TGTGCCAGCAGACCGTCACGGACAGATACGCAGTATTTT.

The chain joins TRBV6-6 to TRBJ1-4, with TRBD1 matching 10 bases. Trimming cost V 5 bases and J 7 bases; bases outside gene matches: 7. CDR1 MNHNY and CDR2 SVGAGI come from the germline V gene (reference sequence). CDR3 size: 15 residues. In DNA, the CDR3 is TGTGCCAGCAGTCCTCGACAGGGGGCGGTTGAAAAACTGTTTTTT. This translates into CASSPRQGAVEKLFF.

This sequence joins TRBV4-1 and TRBJ2-1; the match to TRBD2 covers 11 bases. This CDR3 has 16 residues. Germline trimming cut 2 bases from V and 2 bases from J; bases unmatched to any gene: 2. The germline CDR1 and CDR2 sequences are MGHRA and YSYEKL. For the CDR3, the DNA is TGCGCCAGCAGCCAACAACTAGCGGGGGCCTACAATGAGCAGTTCTTC. Residues: CASSQQLAGAYNEQFF.

In its sample, this clone was seen once. This chain joins TRBV6-5 and TRBJ2-1, with D maybe TRBD2 (5 bases). The length of the CDR3 is 11 residues. V was cut by 7 bases and J by 6 bases, with 7 bases left in between. CDR1 and CDR2 from the germline V gene are MNHEY and SVGAGI. The CDR3 nucleotides are TGTGCCAGCACCGAGGGCAATGAGCAGTTCTTC. Protein product: CASTEGNEQFF.

V gene TRBV20-1 combines with J gene TRBJ2-2; a possible D gene is TRBD1 (5 bases). CDR3 length: 11 amino acids. V was pared by 5 bases and J by 5 bases, with 6 bases between. CDR1 and CDR2 from the germline V gene are DFQATT and SNEGSKA (reference sequence). The CDR3, as DNA: TGCAGTGCTCAGGGTACCGGGGAGCTGTTTTTT. Amino acid sequence: CSAQGTGELFF.

The chain couples TRBV14 to TRBJ2-7; D not certain. CDR1 is SGHDN, CDR2 FVKESK, per germline. The CDR3 consists of 12 residues. V was trimmed by 5 bases and J by 6 bases, leaving 11 bases between them. CDR3 sequence: CASSKVPGEQYF. The DNA of the CDR3 is TGTGCCAGCAGCAAAGTCCCCGGCGAGCAGTACTTC. The entire variable domain, with the rest obtained from reference TRBV14 and TRBJ2-7, is as follows: EAGVTQFPSHSVIEKGQTVTLRCDPISGHDNLYWYRRVMGKEIKFLLHFVKESKQDESGMPNNRFLAERTGGTYSTLKVQPAELEDSGVYFCASSKVPGEQYFGPGTRLTVT.

The chain has TRBV7-2 and TRBJ2-1; 9 bases agree with TRBD2. V dropped 1 base and J dropped 5; count of bases not matched to a gene: 3. The CDR3 is made up of 15 amino acids. The germline CDR1 and CDR2 sequences are SGHTA and FQGNSA. The CDR3 coding sequence is TGTGCCAGCAGCTTAGGGGGCGGGAGGGACAATGAGCAGTTCTTC. This sequence encodes CASSLGGGRDNEQFF. Full variable domain (rest looked up from reference TRBV7-2 and TRBJ2-1): GAGVSQSPSNKVTEKGKDVELRCDPISGHTALYWYRQSLGQGLEFLIYFQGNSAPDKSGLPSDRFSAERTGGSVSTLTIQRTQQEDSAVYLCASSLGGGRDNEQFFGPGTRLTVL.

V usage is TRBV7-2 and J usage is TRBJ1-2; a weak D match, TRBD1 (6 bases). Germline V gives CDR1 SGHTA, CDR2 FQGNSA. This CDR3 is 17 amino acids long. The V gene lost 3 bases and the J gene lost 1 base, with 18 bases spanning the gap. The CDR3 DNA follows: TGTGCCAGCAGCTTGAGTGCAATCAGGGGAGATAACTATGGCTACACCTTC. It codes for CASSLSAIRGDNYGYTF.

This sequence joins TRBV14 and TRBJ2-5; 8 nucleotides align to TRBD1. Germline V gene lookup returns CDR1 SGHDN and CDR2 FVKESK. V was clipped by 2 bases and J by 5 bases; unmatched bases: 10. The CDR3 contains 16 residues. CDR3 amino acids: CASSQNGPGGTETQYF. The CDR3 nucleotides read TGTGCCAGCAGCCAAAATGGCCCAGGGGGCACGGAGACCCAGTACTTC.

The V gene is TRBV7-8, the J gene TRBJ2-6; D uncertain. Germline lookup yields CDR1 SGHVS and CDR2 FQNEAQ. This CDR3 has 14 amino acids. Trimming left V 5 bases short and J 0 bases short, with 5 bases between. CDR3 amino acids: CASSQVSGANVLTF. CDR3 nucleotides: TGTGCCAGCAGCCAGGTCTCTGGGGCCAACGTCCTGACTTTC. The variable domain in full, completed from reference TRBV7-8 and TRBJ2-6, reads GAGVSQSPRYKVAKRGQDVALRCDPISGHVSLFWYQQALGQGPEFLTYFQNEAQLDKSGLPSDRFFAERPEGSVSTLKIQRTQQEDSAVYLCASSQVSGANVLTFGAGSRLTVL.

The chain carries TRBV19 and TRBJ1-2, with TRBD1 matching 7 bases. CDR1 and CDR2 (germline): LNHDA, SQIVND (reference sequence). V shed 7 bases, J shed 8 bases, and the junction held 4 bases outside the gene matches. The CDR3 runs 11 residues. The CDR3 DNA is TGTGCCAGTAACAGGGGCTGGGGCTACACCTTC. Its translation is CASNRGWGYTF. Full variable domain (missing parts from reference TRBV19 and TRBJ1-2): DGGITQSPKYLFRKEGQNVTLSCEQNLNHDAMYWYRQDPGQGLRLIYYSQIVNDFQKGDIAEGYSVSREKKESFPLTVTSAQKNPTAFYLCASNRGWGYTFGSGTRLTVV.

The chain employs TRBV27 and TRBJ2-7; D possibly corresponds to TRBD1 (5 bases). Trimming removed 6 bases from V and 3 bases from J, with 15 bases in between. The CDR3 totals 14 residues. The germline V gene has CDR1 MNHEY and CDR2 SMNVEV (reference sequence). This chain's CDR3 is CASRERGSYYEQYF. DNA of the CDR3: TGTGCCAGCAGAGAAAGGGGCAGCTACTACGAGCAGTACTTC.

The rearrangement links TRBV28 to TRBJ2-1, with 7 bases aligning to TRBD2. V lost 2 bases to trimming and J lost 7 bases; unmatched junction nucleotides: 11. Germline V gene data show CDR1 as MDHEN and CDR2 as SYDVKM. CDR3 size: 16 residues. The CDR3 here is CASSLIWRETGNEQFF. As DNA, the CDR3 is TGTGCCAGCAGTTTAATTTGGCGGGAGACGGGGAATGAGCAGTTCTTC. Full variable domain (rest looked up from reference TRBV28 and TRBJ2-1): DVKVTQSSRYLVKRTGEKVFLECVQDMDHENMFWYRQDPGLGLRLIYFSYDVKMKEKGDIPEGYSVSREKKERFSLILESASTNQTSMYLCASSLIWRETGNEQFFGPGTRLTVL.

The genes are TRBV10-2 and TRBJ2-5; D possibly corresponds to TRBD1 (5 bases). The CDR3 totals 13 residues. CDR1 is WSHSY and CDR2 is SAAADI in the germline V gene. Trimming took 6 bases from V and 1 from J, leaving 9 bases between them. The CDR3 protein is CASRRQTQETQYF. CDR3 in DNA: TGCGCCAGCAGGCGACAGACCCAAGAGACCCAGTACTTC.

V gene TRBV4-1 combines with J gene TRBJ1-2, with 9 bases aligning to TRBD1. CDR1 is MGHRA and CDR2 is YSYEKL in the germline V gene. The CDR3 length is 15 residues. V dropped 0 bases and J dropped 2; count of bases not matched to a gene: 1. CDR3 amino acids: CASSQDDRGNYGYTF. The CDR3 DNA reads TGCGCCAGCAGCCAAGATGACAGGGGGAACTATGGCTACACCTTC.

This clone is a singleton in its sample. The genes are TRBV29-1 and TRBJ2-7, with 10 bases that match TRBD2. The CDR3 runs 16 residues. With 6 bases clipped from V and 0 bases from J, the junction kept 11 bases outside the gene matches. Germline V gene lookup returns CDR1 SQVTM and CDR2 ANQGSEA. CDR3 nucleotides: TGCAGCGTCCGGGTCGGACTAGCGGTCCACTCCTACGAGCAGTACTTC. As protein: CSVRVGLAVHSYEQYF.

The V gene is TRBV4-3, the J gene TRBJ2-1; 9 bases are a match to TRBD2. V shed 3 bases and J 2 bases; nucleotides not matched to a gene: 5. The CDR3 length is 16 residues. CDR1 is LGHNA and CDR2 is YSLEER in the germline V gene. CDR3 loop: CASSQMTSGPYNEQFF. Here the CDR3 DNA reads TGCGCCAGCAGCCAGATGACTAGCGGACCCTACAATGAGCAGTTCTTC.

The chain employs TRBV5-1 and TRBJ1-1, with D possibly TRBD1 on 5 matching bases. Trimming removed 4 bases at V and 5 bases at J, with 12 bases between. CDR1 and CDR2 from the germline V gene are SGHRS and YFSETQ. There are 13 residues in the CDR3. CDR3 nucleotides: TGCGCCAGCAGCCCTACAGGATTGACTGAAGCTTTCTTT. Translating gives CASSPTGLTEAFF.

This chain joins TRBV6-5 and TRBJ2-7, with 7 positions matching TRBD1. V was pared by 6 bases and J by 3 bases, with 11 bases of the junction left unmatched. CDR3 length: 15 amino acids. Germline V gene data show CDR1 as MNHEY and CDR2 as SVGAGI. CDR3 sequence (DNA): TGTGCCAGCAGGGAACAGGGGTCATCGTTCTACGAGCAGTACTTC. It yields the protein CASREQGSSFYEQYF.

This clone was seen once. The V call is TRBV30, the J call TRBJ1-4; D is unclear. V gave up 2 bases and J gave up 10 bases, with 11 bases separating them. The germline V gene has CDR1 GTSNPN and CDR2 SVGIG (reference sequence). The CDR3 runs to 12 residues. Written as DNA, the CDR3 is TGTGCCTGGAGTACAGATTCAGTAAAACTGTTTTTT. Translated: CAWSTDSVKLFF.

This clone was recorded a few times. V and J are TRBV10-3 and TRBJ2-1; D gene unclear. In germline, CDR1 is ENHRY, CDR2 SYGVKD. Trimming cost V 0 bases and J 6 bases, with 9 bases left between them. This CDR3 spans 14 amino acids. CDR3 DNA sequence: TGTGCCATCAGTGAGTCGAGAGTCATCAATGAGCAGTTCTTC. Its protein product is CAISESRVINEQFF.

The rearrangement joins TRBV7-9 to TRBJ2-2, with 13 bases lining up with TRBD2. The CDR3 sequence is 15 residues long. The J segment lost 4 bases and the V segment lost 6 bases, leaving 2 bases of the junction unmatched. Per germline, CDR1 SEHNR and CDR2 FQNEAQ (reference sequence). CDR3 protein: CASRLAGGLTGELFF. The CDR3 DNA follows: TGTGCCAGCAGACTAGCGGGAGGGCTCACCGGGGAGCTGTTTTTT.

This clone has a single count. The V gene is TRBV19, the J gene TRBJ2-5; D is possibly TRBD2 (5 bases). The CDR3 runs to 15 residues. CDR1 LNHDA and CDR2 SQIVND come from the germline V gene (reference sequence). The ends were cut back, 4 bases at V and 5 bases at J, with 17 bases in the middle. The CDR3 is CASSTGSLGSETQYF. CDR3 nucleotides: TGTGCCAGTAGTACGGGGTCCTTAGGGTCGGAGACCCAGTACTTC.

This clone is a singleton in its sample. This chain joins TRBV19 and TRBJ2-1, with D perhaps TRBD2 (5 bases). The V end lost 5 bases, the J end lost 9 bases, and 14 bases lay between the germline ends. The germline CDR1 and CDR2 sequences are LNHDA and SQIVND (reference sequence). The CDR3 runs to 13 residues. This chain's CDR3 is CASSPRLLIEQFF. The CDR3 DNA sequence: TGTGCCAGTAGTCCCCGACTACTGATTGAGCAGTTCTTC. The whole variable domain, remainder taken from reference TRBV19 and TRBJ2-1, is DGGITQSPKYLFRKEGQNVTLSCEQNLNHDAMYWYRQDPGQGLRLIYYSQIVNDFQKGDIAEGYSVSREKKESFPLTVTSAQKNPTAFYLCASSPRLLIEQFFGPGTRLTVL.

CDR3 sequence reads: CASSPDRVYNSPLHF. The CDR3 DNA follows: TGTGCCAGCAGCCCCGACAGGGTGTACAATTCACCCCTCCACTTT. V is TRBV28 and J is TRBJ1-6; 7 bases line up with TRBD1. The ends lost 6 bases at V and 7 bases at J; junction bases unmatched: 9. Per germline, CDR1 MDHEN and CDR2 SYDVKM. The CDR3 runs 15 residues.

This chain joins TRBV28 and TRBJ1-1, with a tentative D call TRBD1 (5 bases). V lost 11 bases and J lost 5, with 15 bases in between. Germline CDR1 reads MDHEN; CDR2 reads SYDVKM. The CDR3 consists of 12 residues. CDR3 residues: CAWGRGKTEAFF. In DNA, the CDR3 is TGTGCCTGGGGACGGGGGAAGACTGAAGCTTTCTTT.

This chain joins TRBV5-1 and TRBJ2-3; D might be TRBD1 (6 bases). This CDR3 is built from 15 residues. Germline assignment: CDR1 SGHRS and CDR2 YFSETQ. The V gene lost 4 bases and the J gene lost 0 bases, with 12 bases spanning the gap. Here the CDR3 reads CASSRDTASTDTQYF. In DNA form, the CDR3 reads TGCGCCAGCAGCCGGGACACTGCTAGCACAGATACGCAGTATTTT.

The J gene is TRBJ1-1, the V gene TRBV15; 8 bases agree with TRBD1. Germline CDR1 is LNHNV and CDR2 is YYDKDF (reference sequence). The V gene end was trimmed by 0 bases and the J gene end by 4 bases; junction bases not matched to a gene: 1. This CDR3 is built from 14 residues. The CDR3 is CATSRDQGATEAFF. DNA of the CDR3: TGTGCCACCAGCAGAGATCAGGGGGCCACTGAAGCTTTCTTT.